Listed below are T cell receptor beta chains from one sample, sequenced in a study of blood T cell repertoires in COVID-19. Sequencing was performed with immunoSEQ multiplex PCR; in TCRdb, only in-frame clones are kept and a portion is missing. The sample yields around 190,000 clones, more than 75% seen once. What was sequenced was PBMCs or T cells enriched from blood (not recorded which). Receptors originate from a woman in her forties or fifties with acute COVID-19. Each CDR3 is given with its conserved first and last residue. A D gene is named only where the DNA matches it firmly. Not all rows give a size; the values are once, few, many and, for expanded clones, a class.

d_call	clone_size	v_call	j_call	cdr3_nt	cdr3_aa
TRBD1	NA	TRBV23-1	TRBJ1-2	TGCGCCAGCAGTCCCCCGACAGGGAATGGCTACACCTTC	CASSPPTGNGYTF
NA	NA	TRBV4-1	TRBJ1-6	TGCGCCAGCAGCCAAGATCGAGGGTCCTCGTTTAATTCACCCCTCCACTTT	CASSQDRGSSFNSPLHF
NA	NA	TRBV10-2	TRBJ1-6	TGCGCCAAATCTCAGGCAAATTCACCCCTCCACTTT	CAKSQANSPLHF
NA	NA	TRBV24-1	TRBJ1-2	TGTGCCACCAGTGATTCGAGTATCTATGGCTACACCTTC	CATSDSSIYGYTF
NA	NA	TRBV7-2	TRBJ1-1	TGTGCCAGCAGCTTGGACAGTAACACTGAAGCTTTCTTT	CASSLDSNTEAFF
NA	NA	TRBV10-3	TRBJ1-4	TGTGCCATCAGGGGCGCTGCAACTAATGAAAAACTGTTTTTT	CAIRGAATNEKLFF
NA	NA	TRBV28	TRBJ1-2	TGTGCCAGCAGTTTGGGTGACGGGGGCTATGGCTACACCTTC	CASSLGDGGYGYTF
NA	NA	TRBV29-1	TRBJ2-5	TGCAGCGTTGATGGCGGGGAATGGGAGACCCAGTACTTC	CSVDGGEWETQYF
NA	few	TRBV7-8	TRBJ1-5	TGTGCCAGCAGCTGGACAGTAAATCAGCCCCAGCATTTT	CASSWTVNQPQHF
NA	NA	TRBV11-1	TRBJ1-4	TGTGCCAGCAGCCGGTCGAGGGCGGATGAAAAACTGTTTTTT	CASSRSRADEKLFF
NA	NA	TRBV7-8	TRBJ2-1	TGTGCCAGCATCGATCGTGCGGGGCCTTCCTACAATGAGCAGTTCTTC	CASIDRAGPSYNEQFF
NA	NA	TRBV5-6	TRBJ1-2	TGTGCCAGCAGCTTGGGGAGCCGCTATGGCTACACCTTC	CASSLGSRYGYTF
TRBD1	NA	TRBV30	TRBJ2-2	TGTGCCTGGATGCAGGGGGCCGGGAACACCGGGGAGCTGTTTTTT	CAWMQGAGNTGELFF
NA	NA	TRBV25-1	TRBJ1-1	TGTGCCAGCCAAACGGGGGATCAGAACACTGAAGCTTTCTTT	CASQTGDQNTEAFF
TRBD2	NA	TRBV24-1	TRBJ2-1	TGTGCCACCAGTGATACGCCGGGACTAGCGGACTTCTACAATGAGCAGTTCTTC	CATSDTPGLADFYNEQFF
TRBD1	NA	TRBV4-1	TRBJ1-2	TGCGCCAGCAGCCAAGCCGGGACAGACCTATATGGCTACACCTTC	CASSQAGTDLYGYTF
NA	NA	TRBV7-6	TRBJ2-2	TGTGCCAGCAGCTTAGGGACTTCCTACACCGGGGAGCTGTTTTTT	CASSLGTSYTGELFF
NA	few	TRBV9	TRBJ1-2	TGTGCCAGCAGCGTAGGGCAGGGGAATTACTATGGCTACACCTTC	CASSVGQGNYYGYTF
NA	NA	TRBV7-6	TRBJ2-3	TGTGCCAGCAGCTTACTCACAGATACGCAGTATTTT	CASSLLTDTQYF
NA	NA	TRBV9	TRBJ1-2	TGTGCCAGCAGCCCCACAGGGAATTATGGCTACACCTTC	CASSPTGNYGYTF
TRBD2	NA	TRBV5-5	TRBJ2-1	TGTGCCAGCAGCTGGACTAGCGGGGGGGCACATGAGCAGTTCTTC	CASSWTSGGAHEQFF
TRBD1	NA	TRBV7-2	TRBJ1-2	TGTGCCAGCAGCTTAGCCACAGGGGTCTATGGCTACACCTTC	CASSLATGVYGYTF
TRBD1	NA	TRBV10-3	TRBJ1-4	TGTGCCATCAGTGAGTCTACACAGGGGGACGAAAAACTGTTTTTT	CAISESTQGDEKLFF
TRBD1	NA	TRBV11-2	TRBJ1-5	TGTGCCAGCAGCTCACGACAGGGAGGCAATCAGCCCCAGCATTTT	CASSSRQGGNQPQHF
NA	NA	TRBV5-1	TRBJ1-6	TGCGCCAGCAGCTTGTCAGGGTTCAATTCACCCCTCCACTTT	CASSLSGFNSPLHF
NA	NA	TRBV19	TRBJ1-4	TGTGCCAGTAAACCCGGGGTCCCCACGGCGGCAACTAATGAAAAACTGTTTTTT	CASKPGVPTAATNEKLFF
NA	NA	TRBV2	TRBJ1-1	TGTGCCAGCAGTGTGGAGGGAAAGACTGAAGCTTTCTTT	CASSVEGKTEAFF
TRBD1	NA	TRBV7-3	TRBJ2-5	TGTGCCAGCAGCTATCAGACAGGGCCCCAAGAGACCCAGTACTTC	CASSYQTGPQETQYF
TRBD2	NA	TRBV7-2	TRBJ2-3	TGTGCCAGCAGCATAAGACAAGGCGGGGGGCGGGCAGATACGCAGTATTTT	CASSIRQGGGRADTQYF
TRBD1	NA	TRBV5-8	TRBJ2-5	TGTGCCAGCAGCTTCCCCCACAGGGGGGAGACCCAGTACTTC	CASSFPHRGETQYF
NA	NA	TRBV15	TRBJ1-3	TGTGCCACCAGCCCGAAAGTCGGGGGGCTAGGAGGAAACACCATATATTTT	CATSPKVGGLGGNTIYF
TRBD1	NA	TRBV7-9	TRBJ1-2	TGTGCCAGCAGCAGGGGCCGGGACAGGGACGACCGGGGTGGCTACACCTTC	CASSRGRDRDDRGGYTF
NA	NA	TRBV5-5	TRBJ1-3	TGTGCCAGCAGCTCCTCAGACAGCTCTGGAAACACCATATATTTT	CASSSSDSSGNTIYF
NA	NA	TRBV27	TRBJ1-5	TGTGCCAGCAGCCTTTGGGGAGGCAATCAGCCCCAGCATTTT	CASSLWGGNQPQHF
TRBD1	NA	TRBV18	TRBJ1-4	TGTGCCAGCTCACCATGGGCCAGGGGGACAACTAATGAAAAACTGTTTTTT	CASSPWARGTTNEKLFF
NA	NA	TRBV6-5	TRBJ1-1	TGTGCCAGCAGTCGGGATATGAACACTGAAGCTTTCTTT	CASSRDMNTEAFF
NA	NA	TRBV7-8	TRBJ1-5	TGTGCCAGCAGGCCAAAGGGACTCAATCAGCCCCAGCATTTT	CASRPKGLNQPQHF
TRBD1	NA	TRBV15	TRBJ2-2	TGTGCCACCAGCAGGTCAGGGGGGAACACCGGGGAGCTGTTTTTT	CATSRSGGNTGELFF
NA	NA	TRBV7-8	TRBJ1-1	TGTGCCAGCAGCTTAACTTACACTGAAGCTTTCTTT	CASSLTYTEAFF
TRBD1	NA	TRBV7-9	TRBJ1-4	TGTGCCAGCAGCCAAGGACAGGCTAATGAAAAACTGTTTTTT	CASSQGQANEKLFF
NA	NA	TRBV27	TRBJ2-1	TGTGCCAGCAGTTTCTTCAATGAGCAGTTCTTC	CASSFFNEQFF